These 12 T cell receptor beta chains were all obtained from the same sample, sequenced in a study of response to subunit inactivated influenza vaccine. Each CDR3 protein gets one entry after TCRdb re-called the RT-PCR reads with MiXCR. The sample records approximately 700,000 distinct CDR3 sequences, approximately 14% being singletons. This specimen was PBMCs from blood, taken roughly 12 days after vaccination. These TCRs come from a man aged 45-60 years who received an inactivated influenza vaccine.

The chain combines TRBV5-5 with TRBJ2-5; 8 bases are a match to TRBD2. The CDR3 loop spans 18 amino acids. With V trimmed by 0 bases and J by 0 bases, 10 bases remained unmatched. Looked up from germline, CDR1 is SGHKS and CDR2 is YYEKEE (reference sequence). CDR3 DNA sequence: TGTGCCAGCAGCTTGGCCGTTTTCGGCGGGGGGTACCAAGAGACCCAGTACTTC. It yields the protein CASSLAVFGGGYQETQYF.

The rearrangement links TRBV24-1 to TRBJ1-5; TRBD1 is a possible D gene (5 bases). CDR1 and CDR2 from the germline V gene are KGHDR and SFDVKD. V was pared by 6 bases and J by 3 bases, with 14 bases between. The CDR3 has 15 amino acids. CDR3 residues: CATSFSGTFNQPQHF. The CDR3 nucleotides read TGTGCCACCAGTTTTTCAGGGACCTTCAATCAGCCCCAGCATTTT.

There are a few counts of this clonotype. V is TRBV20-1 and J is TRBJ2-1; 8 nucleotides line up with TRBD1. The trim removed 7 bases at V and 1 base at J, leaving 12 bases unmatched. This CDR3 comprises 16 residues. Germline loops: CDR1 DFQATT, CDR2 SNEGSKA (reference sequence). CDR3 sequence (DNA): TGCAGTGTCGGGACAGGAGACGCCTTGTCCTACAATGAGCAGTTCTTC. It encodes CSVGTGDALSYNEQFF.

V is TRBV15 and J is TRBJ2-7; D not resolved. V lost 0 bases, J lost 7 bases, and 10 bases lay in between. Per germline, CDR1 LNHNV and CDR2 YYDKDF (reference sequence). There are 13 residues in the CDR3. The CDR3 coding sequence is TGTGCCACCAGCAGAGATAAACGCGATGAGCAGTACTTC. Translation gives CATSRDKRDEQYF.

The J gene is TRBJ2-1, the V gene TRBV12-3 or TRBV12-4; no clear D gene. The CDR3 loop spans 12 amino acids. V was cut by 4 bases and J by 6 bases, with 7 bases left in between. CDR3 sequence reads: CASSSRFNEQFF. CDR3 nucleotide sequence: TGTGCCAGCAGTTCCCGGTTCAATGAGCAGTTCTTC.

This clonotype was seen a few times. This rearrangement joins TRBV10-3 to TRBJ1-2; D is unresolved. CDR1 is ENHRY and CDR2 is SYGVKD in the germline V gene. The germline V and J ends were trimmed by 5 bases and 4 bases, with 5 bases remaining between them. The CDR3 length is 11 residues. The CDR3 coding sequence is TGTGCCATCAGTCCAGGCTATGGCTACACCTTC. Protein: CAISPGYGYTF.

This chain joins TRBV20-1 and TRBJ2-7; 8 bases agree with TRBD2. Germline-derived CDR1 and CDR2 are DFQATT and SNEGSKA (reference sequence). The CDR3 has 13 amino acids. The ends lost 6 bases at V and 3 bases at J; junction bases unmatched: 7. CDR3 nucleotides: TGCAGTGCCGGGGGGGCAGGGTTCTACGAGCAGTACTTC. This gives the protein CSAGGAGFYEQYF.

This clonotype came up a few times. This chain connects TRBV12-3 or TRBV12-4 to TRBJ2-1; D is possibly TRBD1 (6 bases). The CDR3 runs 14 residues. Trimming removed 6 bases at V and 5 bases at J, with 14 bases between. CDR3 nucleotide sequence: TGTGCCAGCAGCATCGAACGGGACAACAATGAGCAGTTCTTC. This sequence encodes CASSIERDNNEQFF.

About this clonotype itself: A much more abundant neighbour one base away suggests this may be a read error. The rearrangement uses TRBV20-1 and TRBJ1-1, with D perhaps TRBD1 (6 bases). Germline V gives CDR1 DFQATT, CDR2 SNEGSKA (reference sequence). The CDR3 is 14 residues long. CDR3 in amino acids: CSANIQGIGTKAFF. Here the CDR3 DNA reads TGCAGTGCTAACATCCAGGGGATTGGCACTAAAGCTTTCTTT.

J is TRBJ2-1 and V is TRBV27; possibly TRBD1 for D (6 bases). The CDR3 is 14 amino acids. V was clipped by 5 bases and J by 2 bases, with 10 bases between them. CDR1 MNHEY and CDR2 SMNVEV come from the germline V gene (reference sequence). The chain's CDR3 is CASSTGYTYNEQFF. CDR3 DNA: TGTGCCAGCAGTACAGGGTATACCTACAATGAGCAGTTCTTC.

The table lists this clonotype with a few counts. This sequence joins TRBV15 and TRBJ2-1, with 10 bases identical to TRBD2. V shed 8 bases, J shed 10 bases, and the junction held 20 bases outside the gene matches. CDR1 is LNHNV, CDR2 YYDKDF, per germline (reference sequence). The CDR3 runs 17 residues. The CDR3 spells CATDERTGAGGLREQFF. Written as DNA, the CDR3 is TGTGCCACCGACGAGCGCACCGGAGCGGGAGGGCTCAGGGAGCAGTTCTTC.

This sequence joins TRBV29-1 and TRBJ2-3, with D possibly being TRBD1 (5 bases). The CDR3 sequence is 14 residues long. The germline gives CDR1 SQVTM, CDR2 ANQGSEA. The ends were cut back, 2 bases at V and 3 bases at J, with 12 bases in the middle. CDR3 region: CSVEQGAVTDTQYF. CDR3 nucleotides: TGCAGCGTTGAACAGGGTGCGGTAACAGATACGCAGTATTTT.